The 21 T cell receptor beta chains presented below share a single source sample, sequenced in a study of T cells after yellow fever vaccination. TCRdb reprocessed the 5' RACE reads with MiXCR, giving one entry per CDR3 protein. The table lists about 340,000 distinct CDR3 sequences, around 3.9% of them singletons. The sample consisted of PBMCs, taken 5 days after the yellow fever booster vaccination. The receptor source for this set is a young man who received the YFV17D yellow fever vaccine.

The chain links TRBV28 to TRBJ2-1; no clear D. CDR3 length: 15 residues. V lost 1 base, J lost 0 bases, and 7 bases lay in between. In germline, CDR1 is MDHEN, CDR2 SYDVKM. The CDR3 bases are TGTGCCAGCAGTTTATTAGTAGCCTCCTACAATGAGCAGTTCTTC. Amino acids: CASSLLVASYNEQFF.

This chain links TRBV9 with TRBJ2-7, with TRBD2 as a possible D gene (5 bases). Germline lookup yields CDR1 SGDLS and CDR2 YYNGEE. CDR3 length equals 14 residues. The V gene lost 0 bases and the J gene lost 4 bases, with 11 bases spanning the gap. This CDR3 is CASSVGGLDYEQYF. CDR3 in DNA: TGTGCCAGCAGCGTAGGAGGGCTTGATTACGAGCAGTACTTC.

This clonotype occurred many times. The chain recombines TRBV27 with TRBJ2-7; the D is unclear. Trimming removed 0 bases at V and 0 bases at J, with 9 bases between. The CDR3 extends over 15 amino acids. Germline-derived CDR1 and CDR2 are MNHEY and SMNVEV (reference sequence). In DNA form, the CDR3 reads TGTGCCAGCAGTTTATCATTCGGCCTCTCCTACGAGCAGTACTTC. Translating it yields CASSLSFGLSYEQYF.

This clonotype came up many times. The CDR3 is CASSTSGVQETQYF. CDR3 DNA: TGTGCCAGCAGCACTAGCGGGGTTCAAGAGACCCAGTACTTC. V gene TRBV3-1 combines with J gene TRBJ2-5; 10 bases align to TRBD2. CDR1 is LGHDT, CDR2 YNNKEL, per germline (reference sequence). The CDR3 is 14 amino acids. V gave up 5 bases and J gave up 2 bases; unmatched junction bases: 2.

This clonotype was counted many times. The chain combines TRBV6-2 or TRBV6-3 with TRBJ2-7, with D tentatively TRBD1 or TRBD2 (5 bases each). The V gene lost 7 bases and the J gene lost 0 bases, with 13 bases spanning the gap. The CDR3 has 14 residues. Germline V gene sequence: CDR1 MNHEY, CDR2 SVGEGT. The CDR3: CASTYGGSSYEQYV. The DNA for the CDR3 is TGTGCCAGCACCTATGGGGGAAGCTCCTACGAGCAGTACGTC.

This clonotype was seen more than once but under ten times. This chain connects TRBV5-8 to TRBJ1-2; weak D call: TRBD1 (6 bases). The V and J ends lost 1 base and 8 bases respectively, with 12 bases between them. This CDR3 is built from 13 residues. Germline V gene data show CDR1 as SGHTS and CDR2 as YDEGEE. CDR3 sequence (DNA): TGTGCCAGCAGCTTGTGGGCAGGGGAAGGCTACACCTTC. Protein: CASSLWAGEGYTF.

This clonotype was detected a few times. The chain joins TRBV19 to TRBJ1-1; 7 bases agree with TRBD1. Germline V gene sequence: CDR1 LNHDA, CDR2 SQIVND (reference sequence). V lost 7 bases to trimming and J lost 9 bases; unmatched junction nucleotides: 5. The CDR3 is made up of 11 amino acids. The CDR3 here is CASIDRVQAFF. The CDR3 region has the DNA TGTGCCAGTATCGACAGGGTGCAAGCTTTCTTT.

This clonotype was found a few times. The J gene is TRBJ2-7, the V gene TRBV15; 7 bases align to TRBD1. This CDR3 contains 14 residues. CDR1 LNHNV and CDR2 YYDKDF come from the germline V gene (reference sequence). With V trimmed by 6 bases and J by 5 bases, 10 bases remained unmatched. The CDR3 is CATRGDTGAHEQYV. DNA of the CDR3: TGTGCCACCAGGGGGGATACAGGGGCCCACGAGCAGTACGTC.

The V and J genes are TRBV5-1 and TRBJ1-2; 9 positions agree with TRBD1. J lost 4 bases, V lost 4 bases, and 8 bases had no gene match. The CDR3 has 15 amino acids. CDR1 is SGHRS, CDR2 YFSETQ, per germline. CDR3 in DNA: TGCGCCAGCAGCCCTCGCGGACAGGGGCTCTATGGCTACACCTTC. This translates into CASSPRGQGLYGYTF.

This clonotype occurred many times. The chain employs TRBV7-2 and TRBJ1-2; the D is unclear. The CDR3 loop spans 11 amino acids. The V end was cut by 3 bases, the J end by 7 bases, with 6 bases between. Germline V gene data show CDR1 as SGHTA and CDR2 as FQGNSA. The CDR3 region is CASSFQGGYTF. In DNA, the CDR3 is TGTGCCAGCAGCTTCCAAGGTGGCTACACCTTC.

Many counts were recorded for this clonotype. The gene calls are TRBV7-6 and TRBJ1-1, with D possibly matching TRBD1 (6 bases). The length of the CDR3 is 16 residues. Germline V lookup: CDR1 SGHVS, CDR2 FNYEAQ. Trimming removed 1 base from V and 3 bases from J, with 15 bases in between. The CDR3 nucleotides are TGTGCCAGCAGCTTAGTCCTCAGGGGAGGGCACACTGAAGCTTTCTTT. Residues: CASSLVLRGGHTEAFF.

This clonotype was seen only a few times. This chain joins TRBV29-1 and TRBJ2-5; D may be TRBD2 (5 bases). The CDR3 length is 11 residues. Germline CDR1 SQVTM, CDR2 ANQGSEA. Trimming removed 7 bases at V and 3 bases at J, with 9 bases between. Here the CDR3 DNA reads TGCAGCGCCAGGAGGAAAGAGACCCAGTACTTC. It yields the protein CSARRKETQYF.

This clonotype was seen a handful of times. The chain couples TRBV6-2 or TRBV6-3 to TRBJ2-2; D is possibly TRBD1 or TRBD2 (6 bases each). V was trimmed by 5 bases and J by 4 bases, leaving 17 bases between them. The CDR3 sequence is 16 residues long. Germline V gene data show CDR1 as MNHEY and CDR2 as SVGEGT. Written as DNA, the CDR3 is TGTGCCAGCAGTCGGCCCCGGAGGGGGAGCACCGGGGAGCTGTTTTTT. It yields the protein CASSRPRRGSTGELFF.

The sample holds a few counts of this clonotype. V usage is TRBV5-4 and J usage is TRBJ2-5; D might be TRBD1 or TRBD2, each matching 6 bases. Per germline, CDR1 SGHNT and CDR2 YYREEE (reference sequence). V dropped 0 bases and J dropped 5 bases, with 14 bases sitting between them. CDR3 length: 15 amino acids. The CDR3 loop reads CASSLDLSGAETQYF. The CDR3 DNA sequence: TGTGCCAGCAGCTTGGATCTGTCGGGGGCGGAGACCCAGTACTTC.

In its sample, this clonotype was seen a few times. The rearrangement links TRBV5-4 to TRBJ2-5; 8 nucleotides align to TRBD1. V shed 4 bases, J shed 5 bases, and the junction held 13 bases outside the gene matches. The CDR3 is 16 amino acids. Germline-derived CDR1 and CDR2 are SGHNT and YYREEE (reference sequence). CDR3 amino acids: CASSPGGRGAEETQYF. CDR3 in DNA: TGTGCCAGCAGCCCAGGGGGCAGGGGGGCGGAGGAGACCCAGTACTTC.

This clonotype has a handful of counts. This chain connects TRBV7-9 to TRBJ1-1; D might be TRBD1 (6 bases). V lost 7 bases and J 3 bases, leaving 18 bases between the germline ends. Germline loops: CDR1 SEHNR, CDR2 FQNEAQ (reference sequence). The CDR3 is 15 residues long. Here the CDR3 reads CASIPGGRGYTEAFF. CDR3 bases: TGTGCCAGCATCCCCGGCGGCAGGGGTTACACTGAAGCTTTCTTT.

This clonotype occurred a few times. The gene calls are TRBV5-1 and TRBJ2-3; TRBD1 or TRBD2 may be the D gene (6 bases each). This CDR3 is 14 amino acids long. CDR1 SGHRS and CDR2 YFSETQ come from the germline V gene. V lost 3 bases and J lost 7, with 15 bases in between. CDR3 in amino acids: CASSSRSGANTQYF. The CDR3 DNA follows: TGCGCCAGCAGCTCTCGCTCGGGGGCTAATACGCAGTATTTT.

The J gene is TRBJ2-3, the V gene TRBV15, with 8 bases aligning to TRBD2. The germline V gene has CDR1 LNHNV and CDR2 YYDKDF (reference sequence). J was trimmed by 2 bases and V by 1 base; bases with no gene match: 11. The CDR3 consists of 18 residues. CDR3 amino acids: CATSRGRRGGTNTDTQYF. The DNA for the CDR3 is TGTGCCACCAGCAGAGGGAGGCGCGGGGGGACGAACACAGATACGCAGTATTTT.

At least ten counts were recorded for this clonotype. This rearrangement joins TRBV10-3 to TRBJ1-2; a weak D match, TRBD1 (5 bases). Germline values: CDR1 ENHRY, CDR2 SYGVKD. Trimming shortened V by 6 bases and J by 8 bases, and 16 bases separated the two germline ends. The CDR3 runs 13 residues. The CDR3 DNA is TGTGCCATCAGCCAAGGGTCGGGGGACGGCTACACCTTC. Protein sequence: CAISQGSGDGYTF.

This clonotype was found a few times. This chain joins TRBV29-1 and TRBJ2-5, with D unclear. There are 13 residues in the CDR3. V shed 2 bases and J shed 1 base, with 8 bases lying between them. Germline CDR1 SQVTM, CDR2 ANQGSEA. The CDR3 protein is CSVESPFQETQYF. For the CDR3, the DNA is TGCAGCGTTGAATCGCCGTTCCAAGAGACCCAGTACTTC.

This clonotype showed up just a few times. V gene TRBV12-3 or TRBV12-4 combines with J gene TRBJ1-2, with D perhaps TRBD1 (5 bases). CDR3 length equals 14 residues. The V gene lost 7 bases and the J gene lost 7 bases, with 19 bases spanning the gap. CDR3 amino acids: CASNRGGGGGGYTF. The CDR3 DNA follows: TGTGCCAGCAATCGAGGTGGGGGAGGAGGTGGCTACACCTTC.